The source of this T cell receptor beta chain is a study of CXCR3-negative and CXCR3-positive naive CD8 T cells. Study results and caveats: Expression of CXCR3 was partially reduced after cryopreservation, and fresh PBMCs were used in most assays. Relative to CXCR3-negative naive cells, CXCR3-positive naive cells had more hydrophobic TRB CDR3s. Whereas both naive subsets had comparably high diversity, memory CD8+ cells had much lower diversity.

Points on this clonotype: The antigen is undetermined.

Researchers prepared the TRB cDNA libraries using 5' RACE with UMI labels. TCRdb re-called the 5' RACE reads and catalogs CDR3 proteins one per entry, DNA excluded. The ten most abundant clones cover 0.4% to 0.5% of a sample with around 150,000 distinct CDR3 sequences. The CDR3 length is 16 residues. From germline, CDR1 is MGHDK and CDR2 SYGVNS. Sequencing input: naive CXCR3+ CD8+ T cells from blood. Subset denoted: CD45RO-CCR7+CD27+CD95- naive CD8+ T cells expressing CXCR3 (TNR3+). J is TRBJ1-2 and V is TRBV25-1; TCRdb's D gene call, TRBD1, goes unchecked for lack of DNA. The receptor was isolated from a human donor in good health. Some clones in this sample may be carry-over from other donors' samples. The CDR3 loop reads CASSEYLTTGRDGYTF.